The 27 T cell receptor beta chains below all came from one sample that was sequenced in a study of regulatory T cells in long-lasting Graves disease. The sample's time point: newly diagnosed GD, antithyroid drugs for less than 3 months. The authors made the TCR library using RNA they extracted from PBMCs. Arm-PCR of CDR3 regions and iRepertoire HTBI primers were the basis on which TCR beta libraries were built. TCRdb reprocessed the multiplex PCR reads via MiXCR and lists one record per CDR3 protein. The table records hundreds of thousands of distinct CDR3 sequences, roughly 16% of them present only once. These data also formed part of another study, on T cells in Graves' hyperthyroidism and ophthalmopathy.

The sequences come from peripheral blood mononuclear cells (PBMCs), collected at new diagnosis, from a patient treated with antithyroid drugs. The receptor set was obtained from a woman aged 25 to 39 with Graves disease.

This clonotype was recorded many times. The rearrangement links TRBV28 to TRBJ2-7, with 7 bases fitting TRBD1. Germline V CDR1 and CDR2: MDHEN, SYDVKM. Losses at the gene ends were 4 bases for V and 2 bases for J; bases not matched to a gene: 5. The length of the CDR3 is 14 residues. This chain's CDR3 is CASSSGTATYEQYF. The CDR3, as DNA: TGTGCCAGCAGTTCCGGGACAGCAACCTACGAGCAGTACTTC.

To note about this clonotype: A read error may be the cause here, since a much bigger clone is one base away. The V and J genes are TRBV11-1 and TRBJ2-1; 7 positions agree with TRBD2. Looked up from germline, CDR1 is SGHAT and CDR2 is FQDESV (reference sequence). The CDR3 contains 17 residues. After removal of 0 bases from V and 6 bases from J, the junction contained 11 bases not matched to a gene. The CDR3 sequence is CASSLARSGISGNEQFF. The DNA of the CDR3 is TGTGCCAGCAGCTTAGCGCGGAGCGGGATCTCGGGCAATGAGCAGTTCTTC.

This clonotype was seen ten or more times. The genes are TRBV12-3 or TRBV12-4 and TRBJ1-6; perhaps TRBD1 as D (5 bases). CDR3 size: 13 residues. The germline V and J ends were trimmed by 7 bases and 7 bases, with 11 bases remaining between them. The CDR3 coding sequence is TGTGCCAGCAATCGGGGGAGCAATTCACCCCTCCACTTT. Protein product: CASNRGSNSPLHF.

This clonotype was seen repeatedly, ten times or more. This chain joins TRBV6-1 and TRBJ1-2; the D is unclear. Between the trimmed V and J ends, which lost 4 bases and 3 bases, there was a span of 3 bases. The CDR3 has 11 residues. CDR1 is MNHNS and CDR2 is SASEGT in the germline V gene. The CDR3 DNA follows: TGTGCCAGCAGTGCCTACTATGGCTACACCTTC. This codes for CASSAYYGYTF.

The V and J genes are TRBV5-1 and TRBJ2-1; D perhaps matches TRBD2 (5 bases). Germline assignment: CDR1 SGHRS and CDR2 YFSETQ. This CDR3 is 12 amino acids long. V lost 2 bases to trimming and J lost 10 bases, with 10 bases between them. CDR3 sequence reads: CASSFTWEEQFF. CDR3 coding DNA: TGCGCCAGCAGCTTTACGTGGGAGGAGCAGTTCTTC.

This clonotype was seen repeatedly, ten times or more. The gene calls are TRBV7-8 and TRBJ2-7, with a tentative D call TRBD1 (6 bases). The CDR3 is 14 residues long. V was trimmed by 2 bases and J by 2 bases, leaving 10 bases between them. The V gene's germline CDR1 is SGHVS and CDR2 FQNEAQ. This chain's CDR3 is CASSLFTGTYEQYF. Here the CDR3 DNA reads TGTGCCAGCAGCTTATTCACAGGGACCTACGAGCAGTACTTC.

This clonotype has a handful of counts. The chain has TRBV11-2 and TRBJ1-1; D not certain. Germline CDR1 is SGHAT and CDR2 is FQNNGV. V dropped 1 base and J dropped 11 bases, with 17 bases sitting between them. The CDR3 spans 14 residues. The CDR3 DNA follows: TGTGCCAGCAGCTTAGTCCTGGGAAAGGTGACCGCTTTCTTT. It codes for CASSLVLGKVTAFF.

This clonotype was counted at least ten times. The chain uses TRBV12-3 or TRBV12-4 and TRBJ2-1; D is unresolved. V lost 4 bases and J 8 bases, leaving 18 bases between the germline ends. This CDR3 is built from 15 residues. The chain's CDR3 is CASSSLVVGLHEQFF. Here the CDR3 DNA reads TGTGCCAGCAGTTCCCTAGTGGTGGGCCTGCATGAGCAGTTCTTC.

The sample holds many counts of this clonotype. This rearrangement joins TRBV7-9 to TRBJ2-1, with TRBD1 matching over 11 bases. This CDR3 is 16 amino acids long. Germline assignment: CDR1 SEHNR and CDR2 FQNEAQ (reference sequence). With V trimmed by 3 bases and J by 6 bases, 7 bases remained unmatched. In DNA form, the CDR3 reads TGTGCCAGCAGCTTCCAACCGGGACAGGGGGTCAATGAGCAGTTCTTC. The encoded protein is CASSFQPGQGVNEQFF.

V gene TRBV5-1 combines with J gene TRBJ2-3; D may match TRBD1 or TRBD2 (5 bases each). The CDR3 is 16 residues long. The V and J ends lost 4 bases and 2 bases respectively, with 17 bases between them. Germline V gene sequence: CDR1 SGHRS, CDR2 YFSETQ. The CDR3: CASSRASGRHTDTQYF. The CDR3 bases are TGCGCCAGCAGCCGAGCCTCGGGACGACACACAGATACGCAGTATTTT.

This clonotype was observed at least ten times. The J gene is TRBJ2-4, the V gene TRBV5-1; TRBD1 matches 8 bases. CDR1 is SGHRS, CDR2 YFSETQ, per germline. V lost 1 base to trimming and J lost 5 bases; unmatched junction nucleotides: 11. The CDR3 runs to 17 residues. The CDR3 loop is CASSLYYVGQGQNIQYF. CDR3 DNA sequence: TGCGCCAGCAGCTTGTATTATGTCGGACAGGGTCAAAACATTCAGTACTTC.

This clonotype was seen many times. J is TRBJ2-7 and V is TRBV12-3 or TRBV12-4; D ambiguous. Trimming removed 7 bases at V and 2 bases at J, with 9 bases between. This CDR3 contains 12 residues. The CDR3 loop reads CASNKGAYEQYF. In DNA form, the CDR3 reads TGTGCCAGCAACAAGGGCGCCTACGAGCAGTACTTC.

The chain combines TRBV10-2 with TRBJ1-6, with 7 bases lining up with TRBD1. V was clipped by 3 bases and J by 8 bases; unmatched bases: 4. This CDR3 spans 14 amino acids. Germline CDR1 and CDR2: WSHSY and SAAADI. This CDR3 reads CASSEQGQYSPLHF. The CDR3 DNA reads TGCGCCAGCAGTGAACAGGGGCAGTATTCACCCCTCCACTTT.

This clonotype showed up just a few times. This sequence joins TRBV10-3 and TRBJ2-3, with TRBD2 matching over 7 bases. Unmatched junction bases numbered 4, after V lost 3 bases and J lost 4 bases. The CDR3 length is 14 residues. Germline V gives CDR1 ENHRY, CDR2 SYGVKD. The CDR3, as DNA: TGTGCCATCAGTGAAAGGGAGGGAGCAGATACGCAGTATTTT. It is translated as CAISEREGADTQYF.

The chain recombines TRBV30 with TRBJ1-1; D is unclear. This CDR3 comprises 12 residues. Germline values: CDR1 GTSNPN, CDR2 SVGIG (reference sequence). V shed 4 bases and J shed 6 bases, with 12 bases lying between them. The CDR3 here is CAWKGFHPEAFF. The CDR3 coding sequence is TGTGCCTGGAAGGGTTTTCACCCTGAAGCTTTCTTT.

The chain recombines TRBV3-1 with TRBJ1-1; D not resolved. CDR1 is LGHDT, CDR2 YNNKEL, per germline (reference sequence). Trimming stripped 4 bases from V and 1 base from J, with 10 bases between. There are 14 residues in the CDR3. The CDR3, as DNA: TGTGCCAGCAGCCCCATGAAGGGGAACACTGAAGCTTTCTTT. This encodes CASSPMKGNTEAFF.

This clonotype has just a few counts. The chain is built from TRBV19 and TRBJ2-7, with TRBD1 as a possible D gene (6 bases). There are 13 residues in the CDR3. Germline V gene sequence: CDR1 LNHDA, CDR2 SQIVND (reference sequence). Deletions cut 5 bases from V and 3 bases from J, with 11 bases between. The CDR3 sequence is CASSGLQGYEQYF. Here the CDR3 DNA reads TGTGCCAGTAGTGGATTACAGGGCTACGAGCAGTACTTC.

The chain combines TRBV7-9 with TRBJ2-3; a weak D match, TRBD1 (6 bases). Germline V lookup: CDR1 SEHNR, CDR2 FQNEAQ (reference sequence). Trimming removed 6 bases at V and 2 bases at J, with 15 bases between. CDR3 length equals 15 residues. In DNA, the CDR3 is TGTGCCAGCAGGCCTACAGGGACAATCACAGATACGCAGTATTTT. Its translation: CASRPTGTITDTQYF.

The chain is built from TRBV27 and TRBJ2-2, with D maybe TRBD1 (6 bases). With 3 bases removed from V and 9 bases from J, the gap between germline ends came to 17 bases. This CDR3 region has 15 residues. The germline CDR1 and CDR2 sequences are MNHEY and SMNVEV (reference sequence). CDR3 DNA sequence: TGTGCCAGCAGTTTTGAGACAGGCGTCGTTCGGGAGCTGTTTTTT. It specifies CASSFETGVVRELFF.

The sample holds a few counts of this clonotype. Germline and junction disagree at one end, which may indicate a read error. J is TRBJ2-7 and V is TRBV12-3 or TRBV12-4; D gene unclear. The CDR3 spans 14 residues. CDR3: CASSLEVGSHEQYF. CDR3 sequence (DNA): TGTGCCAGCAGTTTAGAGGTGGGCTCCCACGAGCAGTACTTC.

In the case of this clonotype: A read error may explain this, as a much larger clone is one base away. This chain connects TRBV20-1 to TRBJ2-5, with 7 bases lining up with TRBD1. The CDR3 covers 14 residues. With V trimmed by 7 bases and J by 5 bases, 13 bases remained unmatched. Per the germline V gene, CDR1 is DFQATT and CDR2 is SNEGSKA (reference sequence). The CDR3 is CSVPGQGVEETQYF. The CDR3 DNA follows: TGCAGTGTTCCGGGCCAGGGGGTCGAGGAGACCCAGTACTTC.

This clonotype was found a few times. The chain is built from TRBV27 and TRBJ2-7; D gene uncertain. The length of the CDR3 is 13 residues. V was clipped by 0 bases and J by 3 bases, with 6 bases between them. Germline CDR1 MNHEY, CDR2 SMNVEV (reference sequence). CDR3 DNA sequence: TGTGCCAGCAGTTTATCAATCTTCTACGAGCAGTACTTC. Its protein is CASSLSIFYEQYF.

This clonotype was observed many times. The chain has TRBV28 and TRBJ1-1; D remains unclear. V dropped 8 bases and J dropped 5 bases, with 18 bases sitting between them. This CDR3 contains 14 residues. In germline, CDR1 is MDHEN, CDR2 SYDVKM. The CDR3 nucleotides read TGTGCCAGCGGCCCGGGTGGATCCCCTACTGAAGCTTTCTTT. It encodes CASGPGGSPTEAFF.

The chain carries TRBV2 and TRBJ2-2, with D possibly TRBD2 on 5 matching bases. This CDR3 spans 14 amino acids. The germline gives CDR1 SNHLY, CDR2 FYNNEI. Trimming stripped 8 bases from V and 0 bases from J, with 10 bases between. CDR3 sequence (DNA): TGTGCCAGCTCGGAGGAAACGAACACCGGGGAGCTGTTTTTT. Its translation is CASSEETNTGELFF.

The table lists this clonotype with many counts. This chain connects TRBV20-1 to TRBJ2-1; 7 nucleotides match TRBD1. This CDR3 spans 13 amino acids. V shed 6 bases, J shed 5 bases, and the junction held 7 bases outside the gene matches. Germline CDR1 is DFQATT and CDR2 is SNEGSKA (reference sequence). CDR3 amino acids: CSAPRTGDNEQFF. CDR3 DNA: TGCAGTGCCCCGAGGACAGGAGACAATGAGCAGTTCTTC.

This chain uses TRBV2 with TRBJ2-5, with 10 bases matching TRBD1. CDR3 size: 15 residues. CDR1 is SNHLY and CDR2 is FYNNEI in the germline V gene. J was trimmed by 4 bases and V by 6 bases; bases with no gene match: 8. For the CDR3, the DNA is TGTGCCAGCAGGAGACAGGGGGCCATGGGAGAGACCCAGTACTTC. Translated: CASRRQGAMGETQYF. Filled out from reference TRBV2 and TRBJ2-5, the complete variable domain reads EPEVTQTPSHQVTQMGQEVILRCVPISNHLYFYWYRQILGQKVEFLVSFYNNEISEKSEIFDDQFSVERPDGSNFTLKIRSTKLEDSAMYFCASRRQGAMGETQYFGPGTRLLVL.

This clonotype occurred a few times. The chain uses TRBV28 and TRBJ1-2, with D possibly being TRBD1 (5 bases). The germline V and J ends were trimmed by 6 bases and 7 bases, with 12 bases remaining between them. This CDR3 contains 12 residues. Germline loops: CDR1 MDHEN, CDR2 SYDVKM. CDR3 in DNA: TGTGCCAGCAGATTTACGGGACTTGGCTACACCTTC. It yields the protein CASRFTGLGYTF.